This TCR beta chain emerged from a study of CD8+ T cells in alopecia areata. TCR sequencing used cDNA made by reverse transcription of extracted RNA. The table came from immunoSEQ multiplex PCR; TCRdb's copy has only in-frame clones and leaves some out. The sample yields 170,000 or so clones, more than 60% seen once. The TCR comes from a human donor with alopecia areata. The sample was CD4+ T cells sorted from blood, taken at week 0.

CDR3: CASSVGPSGLDTQYF. The CDR3 DNA is TGTGCCAGCAGCGTAGGTCCCTCGGGGTTGGATACGCAGTATTTT. The chain carries TRBV9 and TRBJ2-3; weak D call: TRBD2 (5 bases). The germline gives CDR1 SGDLS, CDR2 YYNGEE. V lost 0 bases and J lost 6, with 14 bases in between. The CDR3 extends over 15 amino acids.